This TCR beta chain was profiled in a study of blood T cell repertoires in COVID-19. This CDR3 region has 15 residues. Germline V gene sequence: CDR1 LGHDT, CDR2 YNNKEL (reference sequence). V was cut by 3 bases and J by 1 base, with 12 bases left in between. Authors' analysis steps: Reference gene primer amplification gave estimated nucleated cell counts. Produced via immunoSEQ multiplex PCR; TCRdb's table is partial and in-frame only. V, J and clone size reflect that table, while D and trimming were determined from the DNA. Among tens of thousands of clones listed, approximately 85% were seen once. The chain has TRBV3-1 (or the pseudogene TRBV3-2) and TRBJ1-1; D is perhaps TRBD1 (5 bases). Material: peripheral blood. The receptor's source is a man older than 75 with acute or convalescent COVID-19. In DNA form, the CDR3 reads TGTGCCAGCAGCCAGGAGGGGAGGAGGAACACTGAAGCTTTCTTT. This translates into CASSQEGRRNTEAFF.